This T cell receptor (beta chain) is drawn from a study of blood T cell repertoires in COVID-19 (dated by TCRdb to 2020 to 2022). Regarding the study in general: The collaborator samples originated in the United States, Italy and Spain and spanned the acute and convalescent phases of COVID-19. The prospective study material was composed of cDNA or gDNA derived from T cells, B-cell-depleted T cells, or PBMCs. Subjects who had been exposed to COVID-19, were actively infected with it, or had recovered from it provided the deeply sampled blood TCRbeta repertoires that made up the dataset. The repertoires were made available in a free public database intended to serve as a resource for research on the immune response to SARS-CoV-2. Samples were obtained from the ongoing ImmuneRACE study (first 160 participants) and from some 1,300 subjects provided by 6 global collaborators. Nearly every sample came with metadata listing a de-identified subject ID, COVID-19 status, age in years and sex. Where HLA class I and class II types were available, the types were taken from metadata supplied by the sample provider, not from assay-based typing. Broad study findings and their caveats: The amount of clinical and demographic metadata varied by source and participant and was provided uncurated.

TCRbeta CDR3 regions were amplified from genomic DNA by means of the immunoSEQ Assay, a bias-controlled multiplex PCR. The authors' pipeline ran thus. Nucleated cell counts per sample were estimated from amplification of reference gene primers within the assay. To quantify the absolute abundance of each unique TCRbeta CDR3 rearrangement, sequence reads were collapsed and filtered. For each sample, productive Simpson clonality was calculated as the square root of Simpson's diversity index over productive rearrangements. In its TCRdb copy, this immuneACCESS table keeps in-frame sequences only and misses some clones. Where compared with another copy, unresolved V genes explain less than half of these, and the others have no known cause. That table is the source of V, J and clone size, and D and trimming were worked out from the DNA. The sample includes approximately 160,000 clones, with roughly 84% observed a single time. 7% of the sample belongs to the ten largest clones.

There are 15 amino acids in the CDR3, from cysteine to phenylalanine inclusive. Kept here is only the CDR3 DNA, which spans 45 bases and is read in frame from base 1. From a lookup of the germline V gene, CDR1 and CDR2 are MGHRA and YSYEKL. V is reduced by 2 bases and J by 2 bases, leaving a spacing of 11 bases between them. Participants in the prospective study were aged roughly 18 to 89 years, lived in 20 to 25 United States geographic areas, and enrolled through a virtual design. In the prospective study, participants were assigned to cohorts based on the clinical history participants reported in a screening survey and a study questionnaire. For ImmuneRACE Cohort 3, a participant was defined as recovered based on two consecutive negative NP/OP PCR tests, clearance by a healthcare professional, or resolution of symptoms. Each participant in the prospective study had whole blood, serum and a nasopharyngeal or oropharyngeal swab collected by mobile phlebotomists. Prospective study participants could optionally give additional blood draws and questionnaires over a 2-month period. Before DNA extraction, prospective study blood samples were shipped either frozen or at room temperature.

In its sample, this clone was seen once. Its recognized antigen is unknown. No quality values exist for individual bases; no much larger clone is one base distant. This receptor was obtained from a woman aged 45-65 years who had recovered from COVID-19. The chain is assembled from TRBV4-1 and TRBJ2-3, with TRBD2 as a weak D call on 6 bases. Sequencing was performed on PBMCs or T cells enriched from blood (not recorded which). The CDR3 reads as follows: CASSQPSEDTDTQYF. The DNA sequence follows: TGCGCCAGCAGCCAACCTAGCGAGGACACAGATACGCAGTATTTT.